The clone carrying this T cell receptor (beta chain) appeared many times. The antigen remains undetermined. This CDR3 is built from 12 residues. V gave up 5 bases and J gave up 9 bases, with 13 bases separating them. Germline CDR1 and CDR2: MNHEY and SMNVEV (reference sequence). The hyperthyroidism patients had all been newly diagnosed, and their disease duration was under 2 months. Their ages ranged from 18 to 65 years. Clinical symptoms, serum thyroxine, TRAb, thyroid ultrasound and orbital computed tomography established diagnosis. Around 10 ml of fresh peripheral blood supplied the PBMCs. Amplification yielded TCR beta CDR3 regions, with RNA transcripts as the source. The HTBI primer set served for first-round RT-PCR of the TCR CDR3. TCRdb itself ran the multiplex PCR reads through MiXCR, one entry per CDR3 protein. The sample records 460,000 or so distinct CDR3 sequences, around 14% being singletons.

This sample was included in a study of T cells in Graves' hyperthyroidism and ophthalmopathy. Study conclusions and caveats: Ophthalmopathy and stable hyperthyroidism were separated by a 13 V-J model.

The material sequenced was blood. The sequence was collected from a woman between 18 and 29 years old with Graves' hyperthyroidism. V is TRBV27 and J is TRBJ1-2; D is undetermined. The DNA for the CDR3 is TGTGCCAGCAGTGCCCTACCGGGAAGCTACACCTTC. This sequence encodes CASSALPGSYTF.